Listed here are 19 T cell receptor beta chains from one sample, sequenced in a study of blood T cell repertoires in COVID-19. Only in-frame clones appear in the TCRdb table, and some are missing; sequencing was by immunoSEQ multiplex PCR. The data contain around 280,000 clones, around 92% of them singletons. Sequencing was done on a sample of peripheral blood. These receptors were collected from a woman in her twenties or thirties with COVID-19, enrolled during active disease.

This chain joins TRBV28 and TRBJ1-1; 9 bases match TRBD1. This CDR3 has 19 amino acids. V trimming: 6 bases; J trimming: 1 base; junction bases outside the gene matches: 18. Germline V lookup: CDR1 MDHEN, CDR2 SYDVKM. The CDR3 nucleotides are TGTGCCAGCAGCTTCGGGTATGTTACAGGGGGCGGATGGAACACTGAAGCTTTCTTT. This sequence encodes CASSFGYVTGGGWNTEAFF.

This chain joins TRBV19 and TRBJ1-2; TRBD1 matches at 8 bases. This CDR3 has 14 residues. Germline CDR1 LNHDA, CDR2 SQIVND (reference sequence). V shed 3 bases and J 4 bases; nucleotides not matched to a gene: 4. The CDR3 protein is CASSIPGGSYGYTF. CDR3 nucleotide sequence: TGTGCCAGTAGTATCCCAGGGGGCAGCTATGGCTACACCTTC.

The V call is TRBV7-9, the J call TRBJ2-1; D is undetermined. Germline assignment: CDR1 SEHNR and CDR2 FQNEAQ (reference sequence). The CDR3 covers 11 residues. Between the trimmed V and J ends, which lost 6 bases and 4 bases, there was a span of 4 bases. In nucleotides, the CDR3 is TGTGCCAGCAGAGAGTACAATGAGCAGTTCTTC. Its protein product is CASREYNEQFF.

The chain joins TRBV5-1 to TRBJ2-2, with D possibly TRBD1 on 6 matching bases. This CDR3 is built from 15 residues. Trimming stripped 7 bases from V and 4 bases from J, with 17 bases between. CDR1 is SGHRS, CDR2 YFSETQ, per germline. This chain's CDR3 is CASLAEGVSTGELFF. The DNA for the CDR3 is TGCGCCAGCCTTGCTGAGGGGGTGAGCACCGGGGAGCTGTTTTTT.

DNA for the CDR3: TGTGCCAGCTCCCCCAACCGACTAGCGGAGAATGAGCAGTTCTTC. Translating gives CASSPNRLAENEQFF. This chain links TRBV18 with TRBJ2-1; 9 bases agree with TRBD2. The J segment lost 7 bases and the V segment lost 6 bases, leaving 10 bases of the junction unmatched. CDR3 size: 15 residues. From germline, CDR1 is KGHSH and CDR2 LQKENI. The full variable domain, in which reference TRBV18 and TRBJ2-1 provide the parts outside the CDR3, is NAGVMQNPRHLVRRRGQEARLRCSPMKGHSHVYWYRQLPEEGLKFMVYLQKENIIDESGMPKERFSAEFPKEGPSILRIQQVVRGDSAAYFCASSPNRLAENEQFFGPGTRLTVL.

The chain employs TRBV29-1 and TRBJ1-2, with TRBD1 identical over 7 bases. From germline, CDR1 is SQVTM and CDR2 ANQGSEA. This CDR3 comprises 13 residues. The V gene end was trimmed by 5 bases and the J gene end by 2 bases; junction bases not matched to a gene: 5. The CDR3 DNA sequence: TGCAGCGTTTTGACAGGGACGAACTATGGCTACACCTTC. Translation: CSVLTGTNYGYTF.

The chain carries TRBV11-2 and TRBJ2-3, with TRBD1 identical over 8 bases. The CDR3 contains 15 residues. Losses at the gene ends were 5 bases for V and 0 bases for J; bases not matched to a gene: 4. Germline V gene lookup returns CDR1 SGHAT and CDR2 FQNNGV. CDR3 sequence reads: CASSLWDRSTDTQYF. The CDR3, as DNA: TGTGCCAGCAGCCTCTGGGACAGGAGCACAGATACGCAGTATTTT.

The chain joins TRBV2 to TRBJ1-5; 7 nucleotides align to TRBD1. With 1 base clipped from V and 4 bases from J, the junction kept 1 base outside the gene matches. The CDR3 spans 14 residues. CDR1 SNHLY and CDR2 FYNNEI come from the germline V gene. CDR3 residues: CASSEGDSNQPQHF. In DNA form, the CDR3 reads TGTGCCAGCAGTGAAGGGGACAGTAATCAGCCCCAGCATTTT.

CDR3 in amino acids: CASSHDRGLRRTDTQYF. The DNA of the CDR3 is TGTGCCAGCAGCCACGACCGCGGGCTTCGCCGCACAGATACGCAGTATTTT. This chain links TRBV14 with TRBJ2-3; D possibly corresponds to TRBD2 (5 bases). CDR1 is SGHDN and CDR2 is FVKESK in the germline V gene. V lost 3 bases and J lost 1, with 17 bases in between. There are 17 residues in the CDR3.

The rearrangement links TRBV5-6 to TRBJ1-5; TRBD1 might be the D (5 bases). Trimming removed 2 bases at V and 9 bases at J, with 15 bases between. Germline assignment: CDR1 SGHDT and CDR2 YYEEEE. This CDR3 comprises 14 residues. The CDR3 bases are TGTGCCAGCAGCTTTGGGGACTTGGGGGGGCCCCAGCATTTT. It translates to CASSFGDLGGPQHF.

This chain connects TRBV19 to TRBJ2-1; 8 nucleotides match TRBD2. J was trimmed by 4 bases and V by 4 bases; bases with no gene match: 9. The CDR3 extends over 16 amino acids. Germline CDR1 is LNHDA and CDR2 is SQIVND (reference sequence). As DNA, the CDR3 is TGTGCCAGTAGTACTCCCCGGGGGGGGCCATACAATGAGCAGTTCTTC. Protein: CASSTPRGGPYNEQFF.

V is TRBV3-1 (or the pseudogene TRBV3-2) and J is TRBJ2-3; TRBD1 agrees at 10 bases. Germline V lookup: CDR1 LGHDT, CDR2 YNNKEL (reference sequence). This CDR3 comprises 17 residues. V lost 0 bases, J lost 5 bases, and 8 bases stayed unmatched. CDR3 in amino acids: CASSQEKARDRGDTQYF. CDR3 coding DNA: TGTGCCAGCAGCCAAGAGAAGGCCCGGGACAGGGGAGATACGCAGTATTTT.

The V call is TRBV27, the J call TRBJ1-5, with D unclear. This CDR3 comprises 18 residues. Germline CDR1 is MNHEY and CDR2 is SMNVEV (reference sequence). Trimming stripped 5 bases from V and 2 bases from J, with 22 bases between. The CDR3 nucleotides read TGTGCCAGCAGTACTAAACAACCGACCAGTGACGGCAATCAGCCCCAGCATTTT. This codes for CASSTKQPTSDGNQPQHF.

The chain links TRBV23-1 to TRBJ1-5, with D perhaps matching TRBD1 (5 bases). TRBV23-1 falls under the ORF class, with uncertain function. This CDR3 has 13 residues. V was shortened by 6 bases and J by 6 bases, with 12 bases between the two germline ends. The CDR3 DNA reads TGCGCCAGCAGCAGACTAGGGGTTCAGCCCCAGCATTTT. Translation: CASSRLGVQPQHF.

CDR3 loop: CASSLVTSGELFF. The CDR3 nucleotides read TGTGCCAGCAGCTTAGTGACTAGCGGGGAGCTGTTTTTT. J is TRBJ2-2 and V is TRBV7-2; TRBD2 might be the D (6 bases). The CDR3 has 13 residues. V dropped 1 base and J dropped 7 bases, with 7 bases sitting between them. Per the germline V gene, CDR1 is SGHTA and CDR2 is FQGNSA.

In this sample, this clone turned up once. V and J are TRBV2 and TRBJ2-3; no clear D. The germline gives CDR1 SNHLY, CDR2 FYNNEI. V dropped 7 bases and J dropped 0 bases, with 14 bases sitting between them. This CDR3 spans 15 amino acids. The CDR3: CASTSTQASTDTQYF. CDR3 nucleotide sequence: TGTGCCAGCACTTCGACACAAGCTAGCACAGATACGCAGTATTTT.

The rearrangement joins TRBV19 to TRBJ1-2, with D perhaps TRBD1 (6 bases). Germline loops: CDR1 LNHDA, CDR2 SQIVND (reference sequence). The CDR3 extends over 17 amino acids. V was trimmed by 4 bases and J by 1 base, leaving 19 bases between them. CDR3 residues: CASSTGLTGVLNYGYTF. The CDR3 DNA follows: TGTGCCAGTAGTACCGGATTGACAGGAGTCCTTAACTATGGCTACACCTTC.

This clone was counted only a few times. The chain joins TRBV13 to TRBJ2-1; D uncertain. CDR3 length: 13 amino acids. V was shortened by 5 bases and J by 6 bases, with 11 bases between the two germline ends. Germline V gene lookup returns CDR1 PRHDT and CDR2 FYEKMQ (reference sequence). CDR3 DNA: TGTGCCAGCAGCGCCGGGTCATCCAATGAGCAGTTCTTC. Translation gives CASSAGSSNEQFF.

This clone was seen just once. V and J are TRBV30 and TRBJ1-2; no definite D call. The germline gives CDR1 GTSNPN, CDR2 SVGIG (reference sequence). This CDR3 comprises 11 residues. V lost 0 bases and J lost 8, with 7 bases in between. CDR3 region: CAWSVGGGYTF. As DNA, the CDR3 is TGTGCCTGGAGTGTAGGAGGGGGCTACACCTTC.